This T cell receptor (beta chain) was captured in a study of response to subunit inactivated influenza vaccine. TCRdb reprocessed the RT-PCR reads via MiXCR and lists one record per CDR3 protein. This table holds around 580,000 distinct CDR3 sequences, about 14% found once. Germline trimming cut 4 bases from V and 7 bases from J; bases unmatched to any gene: 7. The CDR3 has 14 residues. The germline CDR1 and CDR2 sequences are LGHNA and YSLEER. In its sample, this clonotype was seen many times. The gene calls are TRBV4-3 and TRBJ2-1; 7 bases line up with TRBD2. The source is a man aged 50-60 years who received an inactivated influenza vaccine. The input for sequencing was PBMCs from blood, taken roughly 12 days after vaccination. As DNA, the CDR3 is TGCGCCAGCAGCCTCGGGCGGGGAGGGAATGAGCAGTTCTTC. It is translated as CASSLGRGGNEQFF.